Each of the 13 T cell receptor beta chains below was sequenced from the same sample in a study of blood T cell repertoires in COVID-19. TCRdb's copy holds only in-frame clones and misses some; the assay was immunoSEQ multiplex PCR. The sample includes under 250,000 clones, about 85% of them seen just once. The sample consisted of peripheral blood. These receptors were obtained from a man aged 18-30 years with active or convalescent COVID-19.

This chain links TRBV18 with TRBJ1-1; TRBD1 agrees at 9 bases. The CDR3 is 11 amino acids. The V segment lost 6 bases and the J segment 10 bases; nucleotides outside the gene matches: 3. CDR1 and CDR2 (germline): KGHSH, LQKENI. CDR3: CASSPGQGAFF. The CDR3 DNA sequence: TGTGCCAGCTCTCCGGGACAGGGAGCTTTCTTT.

This clone has just one count. V usage is TRBV4-1 and J usage is TRBJ1-1; D is perhaps TRBD1 (5 bases). V lost 5 bases and J lost 7, with 14 bases in between. This CDR3 comprises 13 residues. Germline assignment: CDR1 MGHRA and CDR2 YSYEKL. In DNA, the CDR3 is TGCGCCAGCAGCTCGGGGGGATTTGGTGAAGCTTTCTTT. Translation gives CASSSGGFGEAFF.

This clone turned up a few times. The chain joins TRBV7-3 to TRBJ1-1; possible D gene TRBD1, 6 bases. Germline CDR1 and CDR2: SGHTA and FQGTGA. Trimming left V 8 bases short and J 1 base short, with 11 bases between. The CDR3 totals 13 residues. CDR3 sequence: CASGQQGNTEAFF. CDR3 coding DNA: TGTGCCAGCGGTCAACAGGGGAACACTGAAGCTTTCTTT. The variable domain in full, with the rest retrieved from reference TRBV7-3 and TRBJ1-1, is GAGVSQTPSNKVTEKGKYVELRCDPISGHTALYWYRQSLGQGPEFLIYFQGTGAADDSGLPNDRFFAVRPEGSVSTLKIQRTERGDSAVYLCASGQQGNTEAFFGQGTRLTVV.

Only one count was recorded for this clone. V usage is TRBV12-5 and J usage is TRBJ2-2, with 7 bases lining up with TRBD1. V shed 5 bases, J shed 6 bases, and the junction held 9 bases outside the gene matches. This CDR3 comprises 15 residues. Germline CDR1 LGHNT, CDR2 FRNRAP. The CDR3 spells CASGLTGSGSGELFF. CDR3 nucleotide sequence: TGTGCTAGTGGTCTGACAGGGTCAGGATCCGGGGAGCTGTTTTTT.

This chain connects TRBV7-3 to TRBJ2-1, with 8 bases identical to TRBD2. The CDR3 totals 17 residues. With V trimmed by 5 bases and J by 4 bases, 13 bases remained unmatched. The germline CDR1 and CDR2 sequences are SGHTA and FQGTGA. Here the CDR3 DNA reads TGTGCCAGCAGCCCCGCCTCCGGGGGGGGCCTGTACAATGAGCAGTTCTTC. It specifies CASSPASGGGLYNEQFF.

This clone was seen a handful of times. This rearrangement joins TRBV7-8 to TRBJ1-1, with D maybe TRBD1 (5 bases). The CDR3 contains 15 residues. Germline lookup yields CDR1 SGHVS and CDR2 FQNEAQ. The V end lost 5 bases, the J end lost 1 base, and 14 bases lay between the germline ends. The CDR3 loop reads CASSHGRQGNTEAFF. The CDR3 nucleotides read TGTGCCAGCAGCCATGGGCGTCAGGGGAACACTGAAGCTTTCTTT.

This sequence joins TRBV18 and TRBJ2-5, with D possibly being TRBD1 (5 bases). Germline CDR1 reads KGHSH; CDR2 reads LQKENI. This CDR3 spans 16 amino acids. V was clipped by 4 bases and J by 4 bases, with 19 bases between them. The CDR3 DNA sequence: TGTGCCAGCTCACTTTCTCAGTCCAGGGCGGCAGAGACCCAGTACTTC. It codes for CASSLSQSRAAETQYF.

This clone was detected a few times. The chain has TRBV7-9 and TRBJ1-2, with D possibly TRBD1 on 6 matching bases. V was trimmed by 5 bases and J by 10 bases, leaving 14 bases between them. The CDR3 spans 12 residues. Germline V lookup: CDR1 SEHNR, CDR2 FQNEAQ (reference sequence). CDR3 in amino acids: CASSLRQADYTF. CDR3 in DNA: TGTGCCAGCAGCCTAAGACAGGCGGACTACACCTTC.

The genes are TRBV29-1 and TRBJ1-1; tentatively, D is TRBD1 (6 bases). This CDR3 spans 13 amino acids. Trimming shortened V by 7 bases and J by 1 base, and 13 bases separated the two germline ends. The germline CDR1 and CDR2 sequences are SQVTM and ANQGSEA. The CDR3 spells CSAERGRNTEAFF. The DNA of the CDR3 is TGCAGCGCCGAGAGGGGGAGGAACACTGAAGCTTTCTTT. Based on the CDR3 plus reference TRBV29-1 and TRBJ1-1, the full variable domain is SAVISQKPSRDICQRGTSLTIQCQVDSQVTMMFWYRQQPGQSLTLIATANQGSEATYESGFVIDKFPISRPNLTFSTLTVSNMSPEDSSIYLCSAERGRNTEAFFGQGTRLTVV.

In this sample, this clone turned up once. The chain uses TRBV11-3 and TRBJ2-5; 10 nucleotides line up with TRBD1. V lost 1 base to trimming and J lost 4 bases; unmatched junction nucleotides: 3. The length of the CDR3 is 15 residues. Germline V gene data show CDR1 as SGHNT and CDR2 as YENEEA. CDR3 coding DNA: TGTGCCAGCAGCTTAGGGACAGGGGGACGAGAGACCCAGTACTTC. Translated, it gives CASSLGTGGRETQYF.

This sequence joins TRBV15 and TRBJ2-1, with 8 bases lining up with TRBD2. CDR3 length equals 17 residues. V shed 0 bases, J shed 4 bases, and the junction held 8 bases outside the gene matches. The germline gives CDR1 LNHNV, CDR2 YYDKDF (reference sequence). The DNA of the CDR3 is TGTGCCACCAGCAGAGATCGGGAATTAGCGGGGTACAATGAGCAGTTCTTC. Translating it yields CATSRDRELAGYNEQFF.

The V gene is TRBV9, the J gene TRBJ2-5; 14 bases agree with TRBD2. The ends lost 0 bases at V and 4 bases at J; junction bases unmatched: 5. The CDR3 extends over 17 amino acids. The germline V gene has CDR1 SGDLS and CDR2 YYNGEE. Here the CDR3 reads CASSVGEGLAGVETQYF. The CDR3 region has the DNA TGTGCCAGCAGCGTAGGTGAGGGACTAGCGGGAGTAGAGACCCAGTACTTC.

This rearrangement joins TRBV19 to TRBJ2-3; 10 bases are shared with TRBD2. J lost 5 bases, V lost 2 bases, and 13 bases had no gene match. The CDR3 loop spans 18 amino acids. The germline V gene encodes CDR1 LNHDA and CDR2 SQIVND (reference sequence). CDR3 sequence: CASSITSSSGGAVDTQYF. The DNA of the CDR3 is TGTGCCAGTAGTATAACCTCTTCCAGCGGGGGGGCAGTAGATACGCAGTATTTT.